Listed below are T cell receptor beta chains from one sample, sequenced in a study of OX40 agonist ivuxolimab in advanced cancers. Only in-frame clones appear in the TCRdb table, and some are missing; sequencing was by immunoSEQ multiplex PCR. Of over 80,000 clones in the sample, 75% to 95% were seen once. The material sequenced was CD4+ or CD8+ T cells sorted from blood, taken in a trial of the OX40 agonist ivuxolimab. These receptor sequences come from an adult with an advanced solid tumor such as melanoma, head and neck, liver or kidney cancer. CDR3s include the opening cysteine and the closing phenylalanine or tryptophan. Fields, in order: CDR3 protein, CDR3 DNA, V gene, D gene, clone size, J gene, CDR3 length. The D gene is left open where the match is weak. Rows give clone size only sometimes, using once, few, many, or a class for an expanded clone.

CASSPRQGWRGDTQYF,TGTGCCAGCAGCCCCCGACAGGGGTGGAGGGGAGATACGCAGTATTTT,TRBV28,TRBD1,-,TRBJ2-3,16
CAIEDMNTEAFF,TGTGCCATCGAGGACATGAACACTGAAGCTTTCTTT,TRBV10-3,-,-,TRBJ1-1,12
CASRESPGTGSYNEQFF,TGTGCCAGCAGAGAATCCCCCGGGACTGGCTCCTACAATGAGCAGTTCTTC,TRBV4-2,-,-,TRBJ2-1,17
CASSFAQTSTDTQYF,TGTGCCAGCAGCTTTGCACAGACTAGCACAGATACGCAGTATTTT,TRBV11-3,-,-,TRBJ2-3,15
CAIFPGQGIAGELFF,TGTGCCATATTCCCGGGACAGGGTATAGCCGGGGAGCTGTTTTTT,TRBV10-3,TRBD1,-,TRBJ2-2,15
CAWGGSHEQYF,TGTGCCTGGGGGGGAAGTCACGAGCAGTACTTC,TRBV28,TRBD2,-,TRBJ2-7,11
CASSRRMANTEAFF,TGTGCCAGCAGCAGGAGGATGGCGAACACTGAAGCTTTCTTT,TRBV7-8,-,-,TRBJ1-1,14
CASVGDLRDTQYF,TGCGCCAGCGTCGGCGATTTGCGGGATACGCAGTATTTT,TRBV10-1,-,-,TRBJ2-3,13
CASSAGGVGSPLHF,TGTGCCAGCAGTGCCGGAGGGGTGGGTTCACCCCTCCACTTT,TRBV2,-,-,TRBJ1-6,14
CAWTGTGAGNTIYF,TGTGCCTGGACCGGGACAGGGGCGGGAAACACCATATATTTT,TRBV30,TRBD1,-,TRBJ1-3,14
CASSIMGSSYEQYF,TGTGCCAGCAGTATCATGGGAAGCTCCTACGAGCAGTACTTC,TRBV6-5,-,-,TRBJ2-7,14
CASSVRFGPYNEQFF,TGTGCCAGCAGCGTGAGGTTCGGCCCCTACAATGAGCAGTTCTTC,TRBV9,-,-,TRBJ2-1,15
CASSPPTADSYEQYF,TGTGCCAGCTCACCACCGACAGCCGACTCCTACGAGCAGTACTTC,TRBV18,-,-,TRBJ2-7,15
CASSYFLGAGVSGYTF,TGTGCCAGCAGTTACTTCCTTGGGGCAGGGGTTAGCGGCTACACCTTC,TRBV28,-,-,TRBJ1-2,16
CASSLMASGSGELFF,TGTGCCAGCAGCTTAATGGCGTCGGGATCCGGGGAGCTGTTTTTT,TRBV7-3,-,-,TRBJ2-2,15
CASSGTGEQPQHF,TGTGCCAGCTCCGGGACAGGGGAACAGCCCCAGCATTTT,TRBV2,TRBD1,few,TRBJ1-5,13
CASSPRDGSEAFF,TGTGCCAGCTCACCCCGGGACGGGTCTGAAGCTTTCTTT,TRBV18,-,-,TRBJ1-1,13
CASSLGGARGPDTQYF,TGTGCCAGCAGCTTGGGGGGGGCCAGGGGGCCAGATACGCAGTATTTT,TRBV5-4,TRBD1,-,TRBJ2-3,16
CASSLASAGELFF,TGTGCCAGCAGCTTAGCGTCCGCCGGGGAGCTGTTTTTT,TRBV7-2,-,-,TRBJ2-2,13
CASSSRTGGTGELFF,TGTGCCAGCAGCTCCCGGACAGGGGGCACCGGGGAGCTGTTTTTT,TRBV7-2,TRBD1,-,TRBJ2-2,15
CASSLARQGKTDTQYF,TGTGCCAGCAGCTTGGCACGACAGGGGAAGACAGATACGCAGTATTTT,TRBV5-6,TRBD1,-,TRBJ2-3,16
CATSRALRTSGPTDTQYF,TGTGCCACCAGCAGAGCCCTGCGGACTAGCGGGCCCACAGATACGCAGTATTTT,TRBV15,TRBD2,-,TRBJ2-3,18
CASSLGGALGYGYTF,TGTGCCAGCAGTTTAGGGGGGGCTCTTGGCTATGGCTACACCTTC,TRBV28,-,-,TRBJ1-2,15
CASSLGLAPLTDTQYF,TGTGCCAGCAGCTTAGGCCTAGCGCCTCTCACAGATACGCAGTATTTT,TRBV11-3,-,-,TRBJ2-3,16
CASSTGPGLAGADTQYF,TGTGCCAGTAGTACTGGGCCGGGACTAGCGGGAGCAGATACGCAGTATTTT,TRBV19,TRBD2,-,TRBJ2-3,17
CASSSPKTGLGDTQYF,TGTGCCAGCAGCTCACCGAAGACAGGGCTCGGGGATACGCAGTATTTT,TRBV7-6,TRBD1,-,TRBJ2-3,16
CASSPGIAGGGGTQYF,TGTGCCAGCAGCCCCGGCATAGCGGGGGGGGGAGGTACGCAGTATTTT,TRBV6-6,TRBD2,-,TRBJ2-3,16
CASSLAAGLNEKLFF,TGCGCCAGCAGCTTGGCCGCAGGGCTTAATGAAAAACTGTTTTTT,TRBV5-1,-,-,TRBJ1-4,15
CASSGHFYGYTF,TGTGCCAGTTCGGGACACTTCTATGGCTACACCTTC,TRBV19,-,few,TRBJ1-2,12
CASTGTFFSGNTIYF,TGTGCCAGCACCGGGACCTTCTTCTCTGGAAACACCATATATTTT,TRBV5-8,-,few,TRBJ1-3,15
CASSPGHSNQPQHF,TGTGCCAGCTCACCAGGGCATAGCAATCAGCCCCAGCATTTT,TRBV18,-,-,TRBJ1-5,14
CASRLTSGAETQYF,TGTGCCAGCCGCTTGACTAGCGGGGCCGAGACCCAGTACTTC,TRBV5-4,TRBD2,-,TRBJ2-5,14
CASSVGVRQGDEQYF,TGTGCCAGCAGCGTAGGGGTTCGACAGGGCGACGAGCAGTACTTC,TRBV9,TRBD1,-,TRBJ2-7,15
CASSFTGEDGEKLFF,TGCGCCAGCAGCTTCACAGGGGAAGATGGTGAAAAACTGTTTTTT,TRBV5-1,TRBD1,-,TRBJ1-4,15
CAWAPRLNTEAFF,TGTGCCTGGGCCCCCAGGCTCAACACTGAAGCTTTCTTT,TRBV30,-,-,TRBJ1-1,13
CASSQAGSGELFF,TGTGCCAGCAGCCAAGCGGGGTCCGGGGAGCTGTTTTTT,TRBV7-2,TRBD2,-,TRBJ2-2,13
CASSLYEGRGGNEQFF,TGTGCCAGCAGTTTATATGAGGGAAGGGGGGGGAATGAGCAGTTCTTC,TRBV28,-,-,TRBJ2-1,16
CASSKKFKNIQYF,TGTGCCAGCAGCAAGAAATTCAAAAACATTCAGTACTTC,TRBV5-6,-,-,TRBJ2-4,13
CAISESRGGADQPQHF,TGTGCCATCAGTGAGTCGAGGGGGGGCGCGGATCAGCCCCAGCATTTT,TRBV10-3,-,-,TRBJ1-5,16
CASSIKGVPGPGPQHF,TGTGCCAGTAGTATAAAAGGGGTCCCAGGGCCAGGGCCCCAGCATTTT,TRBV19,-,-,TRBJ1-5,16
CASRTQSWRGNPDTQYF,TGTGCCAGCAGGACCCAAAGTTGGAGGGGTAATCCAGATACGCAGTATTTT,TRBV2,-,-,TRBJ2-3,17
CASRISAGEQYF,TGTGCCAGTCGGATTTCTGCGGGCGAGCAGTACTTC,TRBV21-1,-,-,TRBJ2-7,12
CASSEGPRYEQYF,TGTGCCAGCAGTGAGGGACCCCGGTACGAGCAGTACTTC,TRBV6-1,-,-,TRBJ2-7,13
CANPGETGTANTEAFF,TGTGCCAACCCGGGGGAAACCGGGACAGCTAACACTGAAGCTTTCTTT,TRBV6-4,TRBD1,-,TRBJ1-1,16
CASSLEGSKAFF,TGTGCCAGCAGCTTAGAGGGTAGCAAAGCTTTCTTT,TRBV11-3,-,once,TRBJ1-1,12
CASSFFLAGLQETQYF,TGTGCCAGCAGCTTCTTCCTAGCGGGGCTCCAAGAGACCCAGTACTTC,TRBV5-4,TRBD2,-,TRBJ2-5,16
CASSLDRASGNTIYF,TGTGCCAGCAGCTTAGACCGGGCCTCTGGAAACACCATATATTTT,TRBV7-2,-,-,TRBJ1-3,15
CASSLAGALGETQYF,TGTGCCAGCAGCTTAGCGGGGGCTCTGGGGGAGACCCAGTACTTC,TRBV7-2,-,-,TRBJ2-5,15
CASSLSTGGYGYTF,TGTGCCAGCAGCTTATCGACAGGGGGCTATGGCTACACCTTC,TRBV7-9,TRBD1,-,TRBJ1-2,14
CSVEVQGRRTEAFF,TGCAGCGTTGAAGTGCAGGGGCGGAGGACTGAAGCTTTCTTT,TRBV29-1,-,-,TRBJ1-1,14
CASSSQYNEQFF,TGTGCCAGCAGCTCCCAATACAATGAGCAGTTCTTC,TRBV7-2,-,-,TRBJ2-1,12
CASSYEGSGEQYF,TGTGCCAGCAGTTATGAGGGTTCGGGCGAGCAGTACTTC,TRBV6-5,-,-,TRBJ2-7,13
CASSLNLDPVTQYF,TGTGCCAGCAGTTTAAATCTGGATCCGGTGACCCAGTACTTC,TRBV27,-,-,TRBJ2-5,14